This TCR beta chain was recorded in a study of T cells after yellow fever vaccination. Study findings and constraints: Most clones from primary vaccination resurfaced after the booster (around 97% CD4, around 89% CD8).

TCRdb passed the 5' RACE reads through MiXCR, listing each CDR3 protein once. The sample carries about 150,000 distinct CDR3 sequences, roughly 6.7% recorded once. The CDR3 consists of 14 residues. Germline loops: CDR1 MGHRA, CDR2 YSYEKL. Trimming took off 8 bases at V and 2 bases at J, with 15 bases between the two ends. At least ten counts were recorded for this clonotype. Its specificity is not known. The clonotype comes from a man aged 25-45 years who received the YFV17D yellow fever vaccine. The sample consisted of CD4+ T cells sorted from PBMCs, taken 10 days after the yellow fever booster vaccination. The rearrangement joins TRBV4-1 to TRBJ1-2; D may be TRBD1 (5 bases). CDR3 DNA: TGCGCCAGCGTTGAGGGACCCCCGAACTATGGCTACACCTTC. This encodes CASVEGPPNYGYTF.